These 20 T cell receptor beta chains were all obtained from the same sample, sequenced in a study of blood T cell repertoires in COVID-19. This table comes from immunoSEQ multiplex PCR, and its TCRdb copy is limited to in-frame clones, with some not included. Of fewer than 400,000 clones listed, roughly nine tenths are singletons. The material sequenced was PBMCs or T cells enriched from blood (not recorded which). The source of these receptors is a woman in her 30s who had been exposed to COVID-19.

The V gene is TRBV5-1, the J gene TRBJ2-5, with D possibly matching TRBD1 (6 bases). Deletions cut 10 bases from V and 6 bases from J, with 16 bases between. Germline lookup yields CDR1 SGHRS and CDR2 YFSETQ. This CDR3 region has 12 residues. In DNA, the CDR3 is TGCGCCGATTCAGGGGTTGGAAAGACCCAGTACTTC. It specifies CADSGVGKTQYF. Variable domain in full (rest from reference TRBV5-1 and TRBJ2-5): KAGVTQTPRYLIKTRGQQVTLSCSPISGHRSVSWYQQTPGQGLQFLFEYFSETQRNKGNFPGRFSGRQFSNSRSEMNVSTLELGDSALYLCADSGVGKTQYFGPGTRLLVL.

V usage is TRBV6-4 and J usage is TRBJ2-1; 7 bases map to TRBD2. Germline V gene lookup returns CDR1 MRHNA and CDR2 SNTAGT. This CDR3 has 16 amino acids. V lost 0 bases to trimming and J lost 1 base; unmatched junction nucleotides: 3. CDR3 coding DNA: TGTGCCAGCAGTGACTCGGGGGGGGTATCCTACAATGAGCAGTTCTTC. Translation: CASSDSGGVSYNEQFF.

The chain carries TRBV27 and TRBJ2-7; TRBD1 aligns across 7 bases. V lost 5 bases, J lost 2 bases, and 12 bases stayed unmatched. CDR3 length equals 16 residues. Germline CDR1 reads MNHEY; CDR2 reads SMNVEV (reference sequence). CDR3 amino acids: CASSPGTDYLAYEQYF. The CDR3 DNA reads as TGTGCCAGCAGTCCCGGGACAGATTACTTAGCCTACGAGCAGTACTTC.

This chain connects TRBV5-1 to TRBJ2-5; 9 nucleotides line up with TRBD2. The trim removed 4 bases at V and 2 bases at J, leaving 9 bases unmatched. From germline, CDR1 is SGHRS and CDR2 YFSETQ. CDR3 length: 16 residues. The CDR3 sequence is CASSRGTSLKQETQYF. In DNA, the CDR3 is TGCGCCAGCAGCCGGGGGACTAGCCTAAAACAAGAGACCCAGTACTTC.

The rearrangement links TRBV12-3 or TRBV12-4 to TRBJ1-2, with no clear D. The CDR3 is 13 residues long. Trimming took 1 base from V and 7 from J, leaving 10 bases between them. As DNA, the CDR3 is TGTGCCAGCAGTTTAGGGTACCTAGGTGGCTACACCTTC. Translated: CASSLGYLGGYTF.

The chain recombines TRBV4-3 with TRBJ2-7, with 9 bases aligning to TRBD1. CDR1 and CDR2 from the germline V gene are LGHNA and YSLEER. Trimming removed 0 bases from V and 4 bases from J; junction bases left unmatched: 4. This CDR3 has 15 amino acids. CDR3 in amino acids: CASSQDRQGEYEQYF. The CDR3 region has the DNA TGCGCCAGCAGCCAAGATAGACAGGGGGAGTACGAGCAGTACTTC.

This sequence joins TRBV6-4 and TRBJ1-2, with 10 bases aligning to TRBD1. With V trimmed by 6 bases and J by 3 bases, 13 bases remained unmatched. The CDR3 consists of 17 residues. Germline CDR1 reads MRHNA; CDR2 reads SNTAGT. The CDR3 protein is CASRPQGQGLGYYGYTF. DNA for the CDR3: TGTGCCAGCAGACCCCAGGGACAGGGGCTGGGGTACTATGGCTACACCTTC.

The chain joins TRBV28 to TRBJ1-2, with no clear D. Germline V CDR1 and CDR2: MDHEN, SYDVKM. The CDR3 consists of 13 residues. Deletions cut 3 bases from V and 7 bases from J, with 12 bases between. The CDR3 sequence: CASSFPSKAGYTF. The CDR3 DNA is TGTGCCAGCAGTTTCCCTTCTAAAGCTGGCTACACCTTC.

V usage is TRBV14 and J usage is TRBJ1-1; TRBD1 matches at 7 bases. The CDR3 runs to 18 residues. Germline assignment: CDR1 SGHDN and CDR2 FVKESK. The V segment lost 5 bases and the J segment 6 bases; nucleotides outside the gene matches: 21. The CDR3 region is CASSSTLSRGPEPPEAFF. DNA of the CDR3: TGTGCCAGCAGCTCCACATTGTCGAGGGGGCCCGAACCCCCTGAAGCTTTCTTT.

J is TRBJ1-3 and V is TRBV5-1; tentative D call: TRBD1 (6 bases). Trimming took off 0 bases at V and 3 bases at J, with 7 bases between the two ends. The germline V gene encodes CDR1 SGHRS and CDR2 YFSETQ. The CDR3 is 14 amino acids. The CDR3 sequence: CASSLDRVGNTIYF. The CDR3 coding sequence is TGCGCCAGCAGCTTGGACAGGGTTGGAAACACCATATATTTT.

This rearrangement joins TRBV13 to TRBJ2-2, with D hard to call. CDR1 is PRHDT and CDR2 is FYEKMQ in the germline V gene (reference sequence). Trimming stripped 5 bases from V and 1 base from J, with 8 bases between. The CDR3 has 14 amino acids. DNA of the CDR3: TGTGCCAGCAGCCCCCGAGAGAACACCGGGGAGCTGTTTTTT. Translation: CASSPRENTGELFF.

The chain employs TRBV9 and TRBJ1-2; 9 positions match TRBD1. There are 16 residues in the CDR3. Trimming took 4 bases from V and 3 from J; bases not matched to a gene: 10. Germline CDR1 SGDLS, CDR2 YYNGEE. The CDR3 DNA follows: TGTGCCAGCAGCTCGAATACAGGGGGCTCCGACTATGGCTACACCTTC. Translation: CASSSNTGGSDYGYTF.

The gene calls are TRBV18 and TRBJ1-2; the match to TRBD1 covers 7 bases. Germline assignment: CDR1 KGHSH and CDR2 LQKENI. V trimming: 6 bases; J trimming: 6 bases; junction bases outside the gene matches: 7. This CDR3 is 13 amino acids long. The CDR3 sequence: CASSTSGGDGYTF. The CDR3 bases are TGTGCCAGCTCGACGTCAGGGGGAGATGGCTACACCTTC.

V usage is TRBV28 and J usage is TRBJ1-1, with D possibly being TRBD1 (6 bases). CDR1 MDHEN and CDR2 SYDVKM come from the germline V gene. The CDR3 is 12 amino acids. V dropped 6 bases and J dropped 6 bases, with 11 bases sitting between them. Here the CDR3 reads CASRTQGAEAFF. For the CDR3, the DNA is TGTGCCAGCAGGACACAGGGCGCTGAAGCTTTCTTT.

This clone was found a few times. V gene TRBV29-1 combines with J gene TRBJ2-7, with TRBD1 identical over 11 bases. The CDR3 totals 16 residues. Germline V gene sequence: CDR1 SQVTM, CDR2 ANQGSEA. After removal of 5 bases from V and 2 bases from J, the junction contained 11 bases not matched to a gene. The CDR3 region is CSVTQAPGQGAYEQYF. The CDR3 DNA reads as TGCAGCGTTACACAAGCCCCGGGACAGGGGGCCTACGAGCAGTACTTC.

V and J are TRBV7-9 and TRBJ1-1; D unresolved. Germline V gene lookup returns CDR1 SEHNR and CDR2 FQNEAQ (reference sequence). Between the trimmed V and J ends, which lost 7 bases and 0 bases, there was a span of 12 bases. This CDR3 is built from 14 residues. CDR3 coding DNA: TGTGCCAGCACCGCCGAGGCCATGAACACTGAAGCTTTCTTT. This encodes CASTAEAMNTEAFF.

This rearrangement joins TRBV30 to TRBJ1-1; 10 bases agree with TRBD1. Per the germline V gene, CDR1 is GTSNPN and CDR2 is SVGIG (reference sequence). V gave up 7 bases and J gave up 11 bases; unmatched junction bases: 16. The CDR3 contains 14 residues. The CDR3 DNA is TGTGCCTCCAAACGTGGGACAGGGGCCCTACCGGCTTTCTTT. Amino acid sequence: CASKRGTGALPAFF.

This clone appeared a single time. V is TRBV5-4 and J is TRBJ1-2, with D maybe TRBD1 (5 bases). CDR1 is SGHNT and CDR2 is YYREEE in the germline V gene (reference sequence). Trimming took 4 bases from V and 7 from J, leaving 11 bases between them. The CDR3 spans 12 residues. CDR3 DNA sequence: TGTGCCAGCAGCCAGGGACTCCCTGGCTACACCTTC. Translation gives CASSQGLPGYTF. Drawing the rest from reference TRBV5-4 and TRBJ1-2, the complete variable domain is ETGVTQSPTHLIKTRGQQVTLRCSSQSGHNTVSWYQQALGQGPQFIFQYYREEENGRGNFPPRFSGLQFPNYSSELNVNALELDDSALYLCASSQGLPGYTFGSGTRLTVV.

The rearrangement links TRBV18 to TRBJ1-1; 9 bases agree with TRBD1. The CDR3 consists of 17 residues. Unmatched junction bases numbered 11, after V lost 2 bases and J lost 4 bases. Germline CDR1 reads KGHSH; CDR2 reads LQKENI. CDR3 DNA: TGTGCCAGCTCACCAACGGGGTACAGGGGGCTGTCCACTGAAGCTTTCTTT. Its protein is CASSPTGYRGLSTEAFF.

The chain carries TRBV7-3 and TRBJ1-2; a weak D match, TRBD1 (5 bases). The V and J ends lost 2 bases and 7 bases respectively, with 11 bases between them. Germline lookup yields CDR1 SGHTA and CDR2 FQGTGA. This CDR3 is 13 amino acids long. This chain's CDR3 is CASSLRDSGGYTF. Written as DNA, the CDR3 is TGTGCCAGCAGCTTACGGGACTCGGGTGGCTACACCTTC. Full variable domain (missing parts from reference TRBV7-3 and TRBJ1-2): GAGVSQTPSNKVTEKGKYVELRCDPISGHTALYWYRQSLGQGPEFLIYFQGTGAADDSGLPNDRFFAVRPEGSVSTLKIQRTERGDSAVYLCASSLRDSGGYTFGSGTRLTVV.